Below are 32 T cell receptor beta chains sequenced from a single sample in a study of human CD8 memory T cell subsets. Construction of TCR beta libraries was accomplished by means of UMI-labeled 5' RACE. Each CDR3 protein gets one entry in TCRdb, which reprocessed the 5' RACE reads and gives no DNA. The listing records about 10,000 distinct CDR3 sequences. What was sequenced was CD8+ T cells from PBMCs. Receptor source: a human donor in good health.

The gene calls are TRBV6-2 or TRBV6-3 and TRBJ1-1. CDR3 length: 17 residues. Germline assignment: CDR1 MNHEY and CDR2 SVGEGT. The CDR3 spells CASSYSVFYGENTEAFF.

This CDR3 is CASSQGTSPYEQYF. The chain uses TRBV16 and TRBJ2-7; the D call from TCRdb, TRBD1, cannot be confirmed without DNA. The CDR3 is 14 residues long. Germline lookup yields CDR1 KGHSY and CDR2 FQNENV.

The V and J genes are TRBV28 and TRBJ2-2; checking the TCRdb D call of TRBD2 is not possible without DNA. Germline CDR1 reads MDHEN; CDR2 reads SYDVKM. The CDR3 loop spans 16 amino acids. CDR3 sequence reads: CASENRDFGDTGELFF.

Considering frequency, this clonotype is medium-sized. The CDR3 here is CASSILGNTEAFF. This chain joins TRBV19 and TRBJ1-1. Germline-derived CDR1 and CDR2 are LNHDA and SQIVND (reference sequence). The CDR3 loop spans 13 amino acids.

This chain connects TRBV4-1 to TRBJ2-7; the TRBD2 assignment by TCRdb is unverifiable without DNA. The germline V gene encodes CDR1 MGHRA and CDR2 YSYEKL. There are 18 residues in the CDR3. Here the CDR3 reads CASSQLGGGLLHSYEQYF.

The V call is TRBV19, the J call TRBJ1-1. The length of the CDR3 is 16 residues. CDR1 is LNHDA, CDR2 SQIVND, per germline (reference sequence). CDR3 region: CASIVNSGGFYTEAFF. The full variable domain, with the rest looked up from reference TRBV19 and TRBJ1-1, is DGGITQSPKYLFRKEGQNVTLSCEQNLNHDAMYWYRQDPGQGLRLIYYSQIVNDFQKGDIAEGYSVSREKKESFPLTVTSAQKNPTAFYLCASIVNSGGFYTEAFFGQGTRLTVV.

The V gene is TRBV29-1, the J gene TRBJ1-1. This CDR3 is built from 14 residues. Germline CDR1 is SQVTM and CDR2 is ANQGSEA. The CDR3 sequence: CSVEDWSENTEAFF.

CDR3 region: CASSASTGLNTEAFF. This chain connects TRBV27 to TRBJ1-1; no DNA is available, so the TRBD1 call from TCRdb remains unchecked. CDR1 and CDR2 from the germline V gene are MNHEY and SMNVEV (reference sequence). This CDR3 contains 15 residues.

The rearrangement uses TRBV20-1 and TRBJ2-3; TCRdb picks TRBD2, but there is no DNA to check that call. Per the germline V gene, CDR1 is DFQATT and CDR2 is SNEGSKA (reference sequence). The CDR3 has 15 residues. CDR3 region: CSARDGGDYTDTQYF.

This chain links TRBV7-8 with TRBJ1-1; checking the TCRdb D call of TRBD1 is not possible without DNA. The germline V gene encodes CDR1 SGHVS and CDR2 FQNEAQ. The length of the CDR3 is 14 residues. The CDR3 sequence: CASSLGQPNTEAFF.

The genes are TRBV4-2 and TRBJ2-7; TCRdb reports TRBD2, a call that lacks DNA to check it against. Germline V gene sequence: CDR1 LGHNA, CDR2 YNFKEQ. The CDR3 is made up of 15 amino acids. The chain's CDR3 is CASSQVAGESYEQYF.

The rearrangement uses TRBV2 and TRBJ2-7. This CDR3 has 14 amino acids. The germline CDR1 and CDR2 sequences are SNHLY and FYNNEI. The CDR3 loop is CASSGQSSSYEQYF.

V and J are TRBV15 and TRBJ2-1; there is no DNA to check the TCRdb D call of TRBD1. CDR1 is LNHNV, CDR2 YYDKDF, per germline (reference sequence). The length of the CDR3 is 15 residues. CDR3 loop: CATSRDGQGANEQFF.

The chain employs TRBV12-3 or TRBV12-4 and TRBJ2-3; TCRdb's assignment of TRBD1 cannot be checked, as there is no DNA. This CDR3 is 20 amino acids long. CDR3 sequence: CASSPTSGQGAKIDTDTQYF.

The chain combines TRBV11-3 with TRBJ2-3; lacking DNA, the TRBD1 call made by TCRdb goes unchecked. Germline CDR1 SGHNT, CDR2 YENEEA. CDR3 length equals 13 residues. CDR3 region: CASSLDERGPKYF.

The chain couples TRBV18 to TRBJ2-3; checking the TCRdb D call of TRBD2 is not possible without DNA. CDR1 is KGHSH, CDR2 LQKENI, per germline. This CDR3 region has 16 residues. The CDR3 here is CASSPFEGSGADTQYF.

The chain joins TRBV29-1 to TRBJ2-7; TCRdb designates TRBD1, a call that cannot be tested without DNA. The germline CDR1 and CDR2 sequences are SQVTM and ANQGSEA. The CDR3 sequence is 12 residues long. CDR3 amino acids: CSYQGTSYEQYF.

The chain combines TRBV7-3 with TRBJ2-3; the TRBD2 assignment by TCRdb is unverifiable without DNA. The V gene's germline CDR1 is SGHTA and CDR2 FQGTGA. The CDR3 length is 15 residues. The CDR3 sequence: CASSLAGGPADTQYF.

V usage is TRBV4-1 and J usage is TRBJ2-5; TCRdb lists TRBD2, though no DNA is available to test this call. Germline CDR1 reads MGHRA; CDR2 reads YSYEKL. The CDR3 loop spans 14 amino acids. This chain's CDR3 is CASSPGGLQETQYF.

The rearrangement uses TRBV15 and TRBJ2-2. This CDR3 contains 12 residues. Germline assignment: CDR1 LNHNV and CDR2 YYDKDF (reference sequence). The CDR3 spells CATSREKGELFF.

The J gene is TRBJ2-6, the V gene TRBV7-8. CDR3 length equals 13 residues. Germline V gene lookup returns CDR1 SGHVS and CDR2 FQNEAQ. CDR3 residues: CASSAHRANVLTF.

The V gene is TRBV12-1, the J gene TRBJ2-1; TCRdb's D call, TRBD2, is unchecked because there is no DNA. TRBV12-1 is marked as a pseudogene. There are 20 residues in the CDR3. CDR3 loop: CASSFDIAGNKETSYNEQFF.

The chain couples TRBV6-5 to TRBJ1-2; the TCRdb call, TRBD1, lacks DNA for checking. Germline V gives CDR1 MNHEY, CDR2 SVGAGI. This CDR3 is built from 14 residues. This chain's CDR3 is CASSGTGGAYGYTF.

The chain employs TRBV5-1 and TRBJ1-2. CDR1 SGHRS and CDR2 YFSETQ come from the germline V gene. The CDR3 runs 15 residues. This chain's CDR3 is CASSSASGFGYGYTF. Filled out from reference TRBV5-1 and TRBJ1-2, the complete variable domain reads KAGVTQTPRYLIKTRGQQVTLSCSPISGHRSVSWYQQTPGQGLQFLFEYFSETQRNKGNFPGRFSGRQFSNSRSEMNVSTLELGDSALYLCASSSASGFGYGYTFGSGTRLTVV.

The gene calls are TRBV7-9 and TRBJ2-7; lacking DNA, the TRBD1 call made by TCRdb goes unchecked. CDR1 is SEHNR and CDR2 is FQNEAQ in the germline V gene (reference sequence). The CDR3 runs 16 residues. The CDR3 protein is CASSGWTEGSAYEQYF.

This rearrangement joins TRBV12-3 or TRBV12-4 to TRBJ2-1. This CDR3 has 15 amino acids. The CDR3 loop is CASSPTIFFGDEQFF.

The chain couples TRBV6-6 to TRBJ2-1. The CDR3 is 12 residues long. Per germline, CDR1 MNHNY and CDR2 SVGAGI (reference sequence). The CDR3 spells CASGSLYNEQFF.

The chain has TRBV12-3 or TRBV12-4 and TRBJ2-1; TCRdb designates TRBD2, a call that cannot be tested without DNA. The CDR3 is 13 residues long. CDR3 region: CASTSGTSGKQFF.

The chain recombines TRBV6-2 or TRBV6-3 with TRBJ1-4. The CDR3 is 13 residues long. Germline V gives CDR1 MNHEY, CDR2 SVGEGT. The CDR3 sequence: CASRQTTNEKLFF.

The chain combines TRBV28 with TRBJ2-5; TCRdb outputs TRBD2, but without DNA this stays unchecked. This CDR3 has 15 residues. CDR1 MDHEN and CDR2 SYDVKM come from the germline V gene. CDR3 amino acids: CASSRSGRAGETQYF.

The J gene is TRBJ1-2, the V gene TRBV7-9. Germline CDR1 reads SEHNR; CDR2 reads FQNEAQ (reference sequence). The CDR3 length is 13 residues. The CDR3: CASSLRTVYGYTF.

This sequence joins TRBV7-9 and TRBJ2-2. CDR3 size: 16 residues. Germline V gene lookup returns CDR1 SEHNR and CDR2 FQNEAQ (reference sequence). The CDR3 loop is CASSLSDTANTGELFF.